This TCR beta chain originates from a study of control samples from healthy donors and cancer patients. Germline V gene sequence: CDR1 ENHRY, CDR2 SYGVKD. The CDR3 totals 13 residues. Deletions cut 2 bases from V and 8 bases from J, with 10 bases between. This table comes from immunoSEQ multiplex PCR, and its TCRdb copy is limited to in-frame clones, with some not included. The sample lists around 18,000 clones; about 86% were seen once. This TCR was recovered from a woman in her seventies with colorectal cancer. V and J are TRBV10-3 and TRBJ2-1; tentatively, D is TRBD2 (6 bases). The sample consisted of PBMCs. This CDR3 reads CAISERTTDEQFF. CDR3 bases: TGTGCCATCAGTGAGAGGACTACAGATGAGCAGTTCTTC.